This T cell receptor (beta chain) stems from a study of cytomegalovirus exposure and HLA in healthy donors. Study-wide findings and caveats: Previously analyzed data showed that most TCR beta V segments were productive at a frequency of about 90% or about 30%. Most CMV-associated TCR beta chains appeared HLA-restricted in a later analysis. A few CMV-associated chains proved CMV antigen-specific in vitro.

A word on this clone: Its antigen remains unidentified.

The CDR3 length is 14 residues. With 0 bases removed from V and 2 bases from J, the gap between germline ends came to 9 bases. CDR1 and CDR2 from the germline V gene are SGDLS and YYNGEE. Both 60 Vbeta primers and 13 Jbeta primers went into the PCR. The protocol was immunoSEQ multiplex PCR, while the TCRdb copy is restricted to in-frame clones and leaves out a portion. The sample holds tens of thousands of clones, about 73% seen once. The source is a man aged 35-49 years in good health and CMV-seronegative. V and J are TRBV9 and TRBJ2-7, with a tentative D call TRBD1 (6 bases). Specimen: PBMCs. The CDR3 loop is CASSVGTVPYEQYF. DNA for the CDR3: TGTGCCAGCAGCGTAGGGACAGTCCCCTACGAGCAGTACTTC.